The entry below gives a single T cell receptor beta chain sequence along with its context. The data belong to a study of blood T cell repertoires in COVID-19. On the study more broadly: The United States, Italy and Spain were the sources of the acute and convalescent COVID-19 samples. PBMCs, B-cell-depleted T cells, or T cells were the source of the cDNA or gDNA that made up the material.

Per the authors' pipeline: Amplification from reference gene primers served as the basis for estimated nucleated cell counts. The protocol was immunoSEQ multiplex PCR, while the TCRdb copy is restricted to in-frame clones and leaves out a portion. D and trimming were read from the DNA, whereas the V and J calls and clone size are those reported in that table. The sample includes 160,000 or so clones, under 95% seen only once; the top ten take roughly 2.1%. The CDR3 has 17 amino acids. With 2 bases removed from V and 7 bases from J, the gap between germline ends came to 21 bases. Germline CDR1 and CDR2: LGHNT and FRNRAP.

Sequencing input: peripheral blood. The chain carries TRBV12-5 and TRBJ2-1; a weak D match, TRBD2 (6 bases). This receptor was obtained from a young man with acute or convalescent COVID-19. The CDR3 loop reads CASGLRGGVGSFNEQFF. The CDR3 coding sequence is TGTGCTAGTGGTTTGCGAGGAGGGGTTGGGAGTTTTAATGAGCAGTTCTTC.